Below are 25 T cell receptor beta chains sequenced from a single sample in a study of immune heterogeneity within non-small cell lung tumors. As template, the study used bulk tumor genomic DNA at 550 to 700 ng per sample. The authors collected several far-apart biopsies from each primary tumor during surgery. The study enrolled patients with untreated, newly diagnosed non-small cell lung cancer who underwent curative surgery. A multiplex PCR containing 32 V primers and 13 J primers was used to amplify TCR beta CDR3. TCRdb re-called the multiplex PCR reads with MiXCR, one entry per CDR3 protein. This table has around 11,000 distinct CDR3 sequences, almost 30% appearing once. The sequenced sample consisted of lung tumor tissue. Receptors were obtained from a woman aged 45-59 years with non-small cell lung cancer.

The CDR3 sequence is CASSDRGPSNEKLFF. In DNA form, the CDR3 reads TGTGCCAGCAGTGACAGGGGACCGTCTAATGAAAAACTGTTTTTT. The V gene is TRBV6-2 or TRBV6-3, the J gene TRBJ1-4; 8 nucleotides match TRBD1. Germline V gene data show CDR1 as MNHEY and CDR2 as SVGEGT. CDR3 length equals 15 residues. V shed 5 bases and J 3 bases; nucleotides not matched to a gene: 5.

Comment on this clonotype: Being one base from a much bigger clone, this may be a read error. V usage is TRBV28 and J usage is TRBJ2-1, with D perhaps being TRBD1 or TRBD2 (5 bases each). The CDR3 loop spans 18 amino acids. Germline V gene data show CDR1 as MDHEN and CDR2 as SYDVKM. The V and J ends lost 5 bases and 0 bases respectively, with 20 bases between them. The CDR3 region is CASSPCWDVTSSYNEQFF. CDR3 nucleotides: TGTGCCAGCAGTCCTTGTTGGGACGTAACGAGCTCCTACAATGAGCAGTTCTTC.

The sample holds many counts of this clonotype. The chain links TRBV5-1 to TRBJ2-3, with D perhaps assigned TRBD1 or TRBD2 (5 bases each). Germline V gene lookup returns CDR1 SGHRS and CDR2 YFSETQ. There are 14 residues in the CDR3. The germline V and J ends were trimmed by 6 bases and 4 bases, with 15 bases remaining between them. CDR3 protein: CASMHRQGADTQYF. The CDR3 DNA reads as TGCGCCAGCATGCACCGGCAGGGAGCAGATACGCAGTATTTT.

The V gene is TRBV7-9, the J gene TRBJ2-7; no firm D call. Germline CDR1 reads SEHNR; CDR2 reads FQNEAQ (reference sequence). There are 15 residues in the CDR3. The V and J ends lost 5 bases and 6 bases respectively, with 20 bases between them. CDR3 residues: CASSQQLWGPGEQYF. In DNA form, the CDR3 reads TGTGCCAGCAGCCAACAACTCTGGGGTCCGGGCGAGCAGTACTTC.

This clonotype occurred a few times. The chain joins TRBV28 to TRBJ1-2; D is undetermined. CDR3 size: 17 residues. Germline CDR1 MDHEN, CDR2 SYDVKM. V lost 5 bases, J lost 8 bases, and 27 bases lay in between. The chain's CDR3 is CASSPALLGYRVGGYTF. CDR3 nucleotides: TGTGCCAGCAGTCCCGCCCTTCTCGGTTACCGAGTAGGGGGCTACACCTTC.

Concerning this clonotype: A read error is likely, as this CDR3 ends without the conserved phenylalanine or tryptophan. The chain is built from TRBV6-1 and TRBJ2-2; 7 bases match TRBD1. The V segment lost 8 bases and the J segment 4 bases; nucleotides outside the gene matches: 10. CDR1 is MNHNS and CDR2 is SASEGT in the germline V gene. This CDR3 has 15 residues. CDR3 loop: CASRASAGGTGELFL. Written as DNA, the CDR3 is TGTGCCAGCCGCGCTTCGGCAGGGGGCACCGGGGAGCTGTTTCTT.

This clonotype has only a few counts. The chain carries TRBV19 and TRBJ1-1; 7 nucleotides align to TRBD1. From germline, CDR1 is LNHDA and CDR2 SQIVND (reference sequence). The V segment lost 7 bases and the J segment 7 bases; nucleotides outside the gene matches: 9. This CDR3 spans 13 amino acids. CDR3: CASTDRARGEAFF. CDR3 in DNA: TGTGCCAGTACTGACAGGGCGCGGGGTGAAGCTTTCTTT.

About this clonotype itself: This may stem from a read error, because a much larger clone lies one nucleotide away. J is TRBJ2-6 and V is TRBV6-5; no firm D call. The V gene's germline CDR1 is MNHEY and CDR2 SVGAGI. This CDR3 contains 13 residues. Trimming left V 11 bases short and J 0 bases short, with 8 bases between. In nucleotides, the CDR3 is TGTGCCGTCAGTGACTCTGGGGCCAACGTCCTGACTTTC. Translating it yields CAVSDSGANVLTF.

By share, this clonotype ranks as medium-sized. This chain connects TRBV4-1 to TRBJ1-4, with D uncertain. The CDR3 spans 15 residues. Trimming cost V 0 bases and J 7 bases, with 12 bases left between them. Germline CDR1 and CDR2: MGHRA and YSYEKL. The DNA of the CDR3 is TGCGCCAGCAGCCAAGACCGAACCATGGGTGAAAAACTGTTTTTT. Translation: CASSQDRTMGEKLFF.

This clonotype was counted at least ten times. The CDR3 sequence is CASSLLGQASYEQYF. The DNA for the CDR3 is TGCGCCAGCAGCTTGCTGGGACAGGCCTCCTACGAGCAGTACTTC. V gene TRBV5-1 combines with J gene TRBJ2-7; 8 bases are shared with TRBD1. The CDR3 length is 15 residues. V lost 1 base to trimming and J lost 0 bases; unmatched junction nucleotides: 3. Looked up from germline, CDR1 is SGHRS and CDR2 is YFSETQ.

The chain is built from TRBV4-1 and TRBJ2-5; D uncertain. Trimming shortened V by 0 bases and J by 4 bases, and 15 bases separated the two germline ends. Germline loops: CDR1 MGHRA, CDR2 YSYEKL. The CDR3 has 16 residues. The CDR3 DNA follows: TGCGCCAGCAGCCAAGACCCCCAGAGATTCCCAGAGACCCAGTACTTC. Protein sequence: CASSQDPQRFPETQYF.

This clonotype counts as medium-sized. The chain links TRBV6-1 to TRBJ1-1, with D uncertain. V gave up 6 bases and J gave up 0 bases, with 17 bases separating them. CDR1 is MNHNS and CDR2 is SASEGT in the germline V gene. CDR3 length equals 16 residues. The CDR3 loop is CASSIGRRSMNTEAFF. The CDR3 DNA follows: TGTGCCAGCAGCATTGGAAGACGGTCGATGAACACTGAAGCTTTCTTT.

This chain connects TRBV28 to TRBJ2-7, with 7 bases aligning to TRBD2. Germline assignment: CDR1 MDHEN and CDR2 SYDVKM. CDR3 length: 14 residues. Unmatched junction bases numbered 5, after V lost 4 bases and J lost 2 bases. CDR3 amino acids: CASSSPGLAYEQYF. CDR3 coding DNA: TGTGCCAGCAGTTCCCCAGGACTAGCCTACGAGCAGTACTTC.

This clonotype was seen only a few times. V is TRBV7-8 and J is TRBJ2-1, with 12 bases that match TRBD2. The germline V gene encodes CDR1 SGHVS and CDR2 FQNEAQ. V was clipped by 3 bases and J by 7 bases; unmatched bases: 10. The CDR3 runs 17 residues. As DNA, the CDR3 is TGTGCCAGCAGCTTCTCGACTCCTAGCGGGAGGGCAAATGAGCAGTTCTTC. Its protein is CASSFSTPSGRANEQFF.

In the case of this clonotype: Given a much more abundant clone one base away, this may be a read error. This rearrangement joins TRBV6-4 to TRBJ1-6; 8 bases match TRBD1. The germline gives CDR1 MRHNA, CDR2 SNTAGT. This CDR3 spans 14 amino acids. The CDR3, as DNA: TGTGCCAGCAGCCCGACAGGGGATAATTCACCCTTCCACTTT. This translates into CASSPTGDNSPFHF.

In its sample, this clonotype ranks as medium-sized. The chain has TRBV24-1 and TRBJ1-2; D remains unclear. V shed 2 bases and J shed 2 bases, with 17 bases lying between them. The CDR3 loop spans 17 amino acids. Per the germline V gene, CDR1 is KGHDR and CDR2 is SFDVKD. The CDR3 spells CATSDSSGIWPNYGYTF. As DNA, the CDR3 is TGTGCCACCAGTGATTCCTCCGGGATTTGGCCCAACTATGGCTACACCTTC.

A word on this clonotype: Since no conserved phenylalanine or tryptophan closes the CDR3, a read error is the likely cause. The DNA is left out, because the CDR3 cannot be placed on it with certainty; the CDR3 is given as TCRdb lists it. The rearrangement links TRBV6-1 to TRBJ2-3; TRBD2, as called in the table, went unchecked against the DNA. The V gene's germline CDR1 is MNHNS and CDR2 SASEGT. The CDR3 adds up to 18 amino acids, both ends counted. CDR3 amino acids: CASSDILGDPTYEQYFGP.

This chain's CDR3 is CASSPGGSNEKLFF. The CDR3 DNA is TGTGCCAGCAGCCCAGGGGGGTCCAATGAAAAACTGTTTTTT. The chain combines TRBV11-3 with TRBJ1-4; 7 positions agree with TRBD1. The CDR3 totals 14 residues. The trim removed 5 bases at V and 5 bases at J, leaving 5 bases unmatched. Germline V lookup: CDR1 SGHNT, CDR2 YENEEA.

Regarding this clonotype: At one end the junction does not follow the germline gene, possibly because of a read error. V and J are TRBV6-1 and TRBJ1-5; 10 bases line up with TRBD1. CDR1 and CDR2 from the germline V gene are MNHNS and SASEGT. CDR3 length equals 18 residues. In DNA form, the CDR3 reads TGTGCCGGCAGTAGACGGGACAGGGGAGTCAGTAGCAATCAGCCCCAGCATTTC. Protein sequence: CAGSRRDRGVSSNQPQHF.

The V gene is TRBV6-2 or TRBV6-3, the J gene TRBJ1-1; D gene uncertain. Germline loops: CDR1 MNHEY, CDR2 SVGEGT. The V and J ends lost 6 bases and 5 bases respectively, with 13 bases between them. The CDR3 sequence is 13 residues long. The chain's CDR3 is CASSPAGRTEAFF. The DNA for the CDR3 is TGTGCCAGCAGCCCCGCGGGGAGGACTGAAGCTTTCTTT.

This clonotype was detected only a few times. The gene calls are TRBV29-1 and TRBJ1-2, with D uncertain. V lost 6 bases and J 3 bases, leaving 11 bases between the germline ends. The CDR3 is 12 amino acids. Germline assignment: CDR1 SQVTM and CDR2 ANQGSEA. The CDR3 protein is CSVSSAHYGYTF. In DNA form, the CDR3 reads TGCAGCGTCTCTTCCGCTCACTATGGCTACACCTTC.

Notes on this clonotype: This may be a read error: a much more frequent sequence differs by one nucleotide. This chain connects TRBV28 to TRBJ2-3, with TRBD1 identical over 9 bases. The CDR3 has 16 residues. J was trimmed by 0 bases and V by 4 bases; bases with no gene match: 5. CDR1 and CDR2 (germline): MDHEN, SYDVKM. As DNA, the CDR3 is TGTGCCAGCAGTTACACGACAGGGGGGAGCACAGATACGCAGTATTTT. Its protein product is CASSYTTGGSTDTQYF.

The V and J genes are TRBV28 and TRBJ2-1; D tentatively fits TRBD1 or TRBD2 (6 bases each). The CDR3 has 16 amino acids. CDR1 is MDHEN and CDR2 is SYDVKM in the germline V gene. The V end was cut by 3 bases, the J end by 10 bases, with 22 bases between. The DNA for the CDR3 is TGTGCCAGCAGTTTTGAGGGGGGTTGGGGGATCCGGGAGCAGTTCTTC. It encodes CASSFEGGWGIREQFF.

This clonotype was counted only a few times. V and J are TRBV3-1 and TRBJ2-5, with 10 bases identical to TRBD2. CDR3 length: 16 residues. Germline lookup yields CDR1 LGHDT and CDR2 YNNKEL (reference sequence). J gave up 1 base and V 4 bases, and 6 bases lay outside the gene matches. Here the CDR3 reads CASSLAGGLFQETQYF. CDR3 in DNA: TGTGCCAGCAGCCTAGCGGGGGGCCTCTTCCAAGAGACCCAGTACTTC.

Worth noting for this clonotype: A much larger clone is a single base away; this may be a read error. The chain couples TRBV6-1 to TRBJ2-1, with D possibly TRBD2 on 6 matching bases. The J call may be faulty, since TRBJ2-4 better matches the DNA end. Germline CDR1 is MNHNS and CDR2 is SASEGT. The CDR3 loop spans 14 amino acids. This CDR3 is CASTSEGRSNIQYF. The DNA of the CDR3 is TGTGCCAGCACCAGTGAGGGGAGGTCCAACATTCAGTACTTC.